This T cell receptor beta chain was sequenced during a study of identical twins. CDR1 is DFQATT, CDR2 SNEGSKA, per germline (reference sequence). The V end lost 0 bases, the J end lost 1 base, and 10 bases lay between the germline ends. CDR3 length: 14 residues. TCRdb fed the 5' RACE reads into MiXCR, producing one record per CDR3 protein. The sample contains 400,000 to 500,000 distinct CDR3 sequences, roughly 20% of which appear only once. Specimen: naive T cells sorted from blood. The source of this sequence is a man aged 50 to 60 in good health. The rearrangement joins TRBV20-1 to TRBJ2-7; no reliable D call. CDR3 DNA sequence: TGCAGTGCTAGAGAGGGCCGAGGTTCCTACGAGCAGTACTTC. It is translated as CSAREGRGSYEQYF.